This is a list of T cell receptor beta chains from one sample in a study of T cells in Graves' hyperthyroidism and ophthalmopathy. A single record per CDR3 protein comes from TCRdb applying MiXCR to the multiplex PCR reads. This sample has 700,000 to 850,000 distinct CDR3 sequences, with roughly a third found just once. Source material: blood. These TCRs come from a woman aged 40 to 50 with Graves' hyperthyroidism. Both conserved end residues are part of each CDR3. A D gene is named only where the DNA matches it firmly. Only part of the rows carry a size: once, few, many, or a class if the clone is expanded.

v_gene	abundance	j_gene	d_gene	CDR3nt	CDR3aa
TRBV19	few	TRBJ1-5	-	TGTGCCAGTAGTATCCGGGACCTACAGCATTTT	CASSIRDLQHF
TRBV10-3	-	TRBJ2-7	TRBD1	TGTGCTAGAACCCAAGGACAGGTTCGATCCTACGAGCAGTACTTC	CARTQGQVRSYEQYF
TRBV15	many	TRBJ2-6	-	TGTGCCACCAGCGGACGGTCGGGGTGGGGTATTGGGGCCAACGTCCTGACTTTC	CATSGRSGWGIGANVLTF
TRBV5-4	-	TRBJ2-7	-	TGTGCCAGCAGCTTGGAAGGGTCCTTATCCGAGCAGTACTTC	CASSLEGSLSEQYF
TRBV24-1	-	TRBJ1-5	-	TGCGCCACCAGTAGCGACGGAAGCACTCAGCCCCAGCATTTT	CATSSDGSTQPQHF
TRBV2	-	TRBJ1-1	TRBD1	TGTGCCAGCAGTTACTCGACAGGGGCCTACGCTGAAGCTTTCTTT	CASSYSTGAYAEAFF
TRBV20-1	-	TRBJ2-2	-	TGCAGTGCTGCAGGGGACTTAACCGGGGAGCTGTTTTTT	CSAAGDLTGELFF
TRBV6-5	-	TRBJ2-7	-	TGTGCCAGCAGTCAATCCATAAGCTCCTACGAGCAGTACTTC	CASSQSISSYEQYF
TRBV4-3	few	TRBJ1-4	-	TGCGCCAGCAGCCAAGAAGGAACCGGACGGTGGGATGAAAAACTGTTTTTT	CASSQEGTGRWDEKLFF
TRBV12-3/TRBV12-4	many	TRBJ2-7	-	TGTGCCAGCAGTTCAATCAACTACGAGCAGTACTTC	CASSSINYEQYF